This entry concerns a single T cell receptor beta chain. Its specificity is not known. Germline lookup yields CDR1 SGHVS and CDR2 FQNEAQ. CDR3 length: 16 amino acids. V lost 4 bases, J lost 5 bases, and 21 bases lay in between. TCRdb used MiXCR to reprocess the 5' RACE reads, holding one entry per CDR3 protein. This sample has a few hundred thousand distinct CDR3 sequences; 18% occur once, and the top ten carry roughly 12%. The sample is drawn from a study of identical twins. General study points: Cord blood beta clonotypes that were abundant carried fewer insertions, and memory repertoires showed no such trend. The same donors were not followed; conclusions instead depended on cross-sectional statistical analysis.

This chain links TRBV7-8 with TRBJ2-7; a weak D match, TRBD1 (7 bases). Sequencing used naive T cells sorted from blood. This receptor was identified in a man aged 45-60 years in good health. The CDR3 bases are TGTGCCAGCAGCTCCCAGGGGGGCAGGGGAGACAACGAGCAGTACTTC. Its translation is CASSSQGGRGDNEQYF.